Reported below is one TCR beta chain. Antigen specificity is unknown. The entry originates in a study of T cell repertoires and HLA-DP antigens. Study-wide background: Alloreactive CD4+ T cells targeted HLA-DP on transduced HeLa.

The primer mix covered 54 TRBV segments and 13 TRBJ segments. Only in-frame clones appear in the TCRdb table, and some are missing; sequencing was by immunoSEQ multiplex PCR. The data show roughly 120,000 clones, 92% seen once. Untouched CD4+ T cells were bead-isolated at around 98% purity. V dropped 4 bases and J dropped 12 bases, with 9 bases sitting between them. This CDR3 is built from 11 residues. Germline lookup yields CDR1 MNHNS and CDR2 SASEGT. What was sequenced was CD4+ T cells from PBMCs. This sequence was found in a woman between 18 and 29 years old in good health and CMV-seronegative. This rearrangement joins TRBV6-1 to TRBJ1-4, with D hard to call. The DNA of the CDR3 is TGTGCCAGCAGTGTCGCACCCGAACTGTTTTTT. This gives the protein CASSVAPELFF.